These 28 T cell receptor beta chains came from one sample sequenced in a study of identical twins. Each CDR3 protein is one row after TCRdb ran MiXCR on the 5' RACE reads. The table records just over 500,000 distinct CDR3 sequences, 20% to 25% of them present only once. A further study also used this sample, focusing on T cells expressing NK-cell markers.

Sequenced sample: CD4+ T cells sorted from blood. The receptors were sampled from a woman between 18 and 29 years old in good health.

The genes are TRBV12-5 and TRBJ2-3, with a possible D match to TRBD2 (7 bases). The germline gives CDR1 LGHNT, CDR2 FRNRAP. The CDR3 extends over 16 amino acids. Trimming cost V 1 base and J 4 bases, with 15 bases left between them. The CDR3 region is CASGLGSRGAADTQYF. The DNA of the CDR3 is TGTGCTAGTGGTTTGGGTTCCCGGGGGGCCGCAGATACGCAGTATTTT.

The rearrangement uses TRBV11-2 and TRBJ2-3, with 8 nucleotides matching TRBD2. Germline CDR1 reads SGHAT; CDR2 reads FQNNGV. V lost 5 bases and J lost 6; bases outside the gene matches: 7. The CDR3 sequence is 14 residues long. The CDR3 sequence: CASSTGGRPDTQYF. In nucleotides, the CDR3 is TGTGCCAGCAGCACGGGGGGGAGGCCCGATACGCAGTATTTT.

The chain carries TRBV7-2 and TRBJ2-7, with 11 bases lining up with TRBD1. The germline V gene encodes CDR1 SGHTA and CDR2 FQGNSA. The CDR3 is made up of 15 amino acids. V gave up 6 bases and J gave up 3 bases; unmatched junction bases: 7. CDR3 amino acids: CASRYYGTGGYEQYF. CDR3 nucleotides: TGTGCCAGCAGATACTACGGGACAGGGGGCTACGAGCAGTACTTC.

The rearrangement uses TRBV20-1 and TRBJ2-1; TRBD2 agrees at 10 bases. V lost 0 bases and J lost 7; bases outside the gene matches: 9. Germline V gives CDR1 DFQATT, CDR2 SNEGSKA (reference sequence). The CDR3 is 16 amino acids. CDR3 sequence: CSARDIVAGGGNEQFF. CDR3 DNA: TGCAGTGCTAGAGATATTGTAGCGGGAGGAGGAAATGAGCAGTTCTTC.

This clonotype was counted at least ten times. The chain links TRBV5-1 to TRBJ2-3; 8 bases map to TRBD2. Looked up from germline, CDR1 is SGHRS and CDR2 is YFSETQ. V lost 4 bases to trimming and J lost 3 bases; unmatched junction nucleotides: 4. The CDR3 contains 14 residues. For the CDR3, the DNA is TGCGCCAGCAGCGTACTAGCGGAGACAGATACGCAGTATTTT. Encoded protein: CASSVLAETDTQYF.

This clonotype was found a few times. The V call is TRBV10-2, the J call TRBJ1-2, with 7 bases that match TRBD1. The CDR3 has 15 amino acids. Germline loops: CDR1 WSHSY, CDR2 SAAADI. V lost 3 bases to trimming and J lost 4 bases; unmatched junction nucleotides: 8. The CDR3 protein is CASSEIREGAYGYTF. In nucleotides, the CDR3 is TGCGCCAGCAGTGAAATCCGTGAGGGGGCCTATGGCTACACCTTC.

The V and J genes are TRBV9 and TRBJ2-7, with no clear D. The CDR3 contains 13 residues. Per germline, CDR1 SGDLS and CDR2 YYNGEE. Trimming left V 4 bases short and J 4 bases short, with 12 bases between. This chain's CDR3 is CASSSRPFYEQYF. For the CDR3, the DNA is TGTGCCAGCAGCTCAAGACCGTTTTACGAGCAGTACTTC.

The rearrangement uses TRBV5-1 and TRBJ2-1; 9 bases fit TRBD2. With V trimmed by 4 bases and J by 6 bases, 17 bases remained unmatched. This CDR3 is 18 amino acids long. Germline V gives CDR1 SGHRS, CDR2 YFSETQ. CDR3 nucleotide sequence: TGCGCCAGCAGCGTTAATAGCGGGAGTATGGGGGAAAGCAATGAGCAGTTCTTC. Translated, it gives CASSVNSGSMGESNEQFF.

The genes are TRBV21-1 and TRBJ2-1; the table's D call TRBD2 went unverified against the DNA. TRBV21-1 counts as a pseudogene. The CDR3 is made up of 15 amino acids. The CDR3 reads CASTLSGGDYNEQFF. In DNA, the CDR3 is TGTGCCAGCACCCTTAGCGGGGGGGATTACAATGAGCAGTTCTTC.

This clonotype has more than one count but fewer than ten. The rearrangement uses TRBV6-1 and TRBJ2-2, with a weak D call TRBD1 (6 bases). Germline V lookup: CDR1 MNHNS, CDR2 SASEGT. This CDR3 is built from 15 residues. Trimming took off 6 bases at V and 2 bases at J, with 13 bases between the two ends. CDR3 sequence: CASRLRGGNTGELFF. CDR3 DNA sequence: TGTGCCAGCAGACTACGAGGGGGTAACACCGGGGAGCTGTTTTTT.

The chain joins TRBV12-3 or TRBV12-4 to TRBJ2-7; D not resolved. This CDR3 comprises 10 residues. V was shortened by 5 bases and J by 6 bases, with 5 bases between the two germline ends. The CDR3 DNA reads TGTGCCAGCAGTCCGTCCGAGCAGTACTTC. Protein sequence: CASSPSEQYF.

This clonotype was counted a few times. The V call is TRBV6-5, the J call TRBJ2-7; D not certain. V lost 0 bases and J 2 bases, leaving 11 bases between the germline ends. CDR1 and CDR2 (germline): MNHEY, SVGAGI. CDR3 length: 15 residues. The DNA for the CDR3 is TGTGCCAGCAGTTACTCGTTCACAAGCCCCTACGAGCAGTACTTC. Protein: CASSYSFTSPYEQYF.

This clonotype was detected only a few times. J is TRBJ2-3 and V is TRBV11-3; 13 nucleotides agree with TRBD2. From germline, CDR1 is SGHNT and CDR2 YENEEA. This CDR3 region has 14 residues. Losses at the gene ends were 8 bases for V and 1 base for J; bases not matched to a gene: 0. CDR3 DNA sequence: TGTGCCAGCGGGACTAGCGGGGGCACAGATACGCAGTATTTT. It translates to CASGTSGGTDTQYF. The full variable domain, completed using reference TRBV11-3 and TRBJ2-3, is EAGVVQSPRYKIIEKKQPVAFWCNPISGHNTLYWYLQNLGQGPELLIRYENEEAVDDSQLPKDRFSAERLKGVDSTLKIQPAELGDSAVYLCASGTSGGTDTQYFGPGTRLTVL.

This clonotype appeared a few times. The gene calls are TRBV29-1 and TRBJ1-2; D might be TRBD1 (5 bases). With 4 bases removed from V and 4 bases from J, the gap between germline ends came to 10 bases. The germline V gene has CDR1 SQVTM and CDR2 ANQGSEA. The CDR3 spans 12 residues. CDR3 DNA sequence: TGCAGCGTTGCTGGGGCTGGCTATGGCTACACCTTC. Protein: CSVAGAGYGYTF.

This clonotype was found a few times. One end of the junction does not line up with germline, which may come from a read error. The CDR3 spells CAMSERGQETQYF. The CDR3 DNA reads TGTGCCATGAGTGAGCGGGGTCAAGAGACCCAGTACTTC. The genes are TRBV10-3 and TRBJ2-5; 7 bases align to TRBD2. The CDR3 spans 13 residues. Germline values: CDR1 ENHRY, CDR2 SYGVKD.

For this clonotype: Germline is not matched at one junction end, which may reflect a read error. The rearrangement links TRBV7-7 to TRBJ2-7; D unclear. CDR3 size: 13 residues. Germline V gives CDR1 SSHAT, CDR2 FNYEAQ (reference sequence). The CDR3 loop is CASSLGPPYEQYF. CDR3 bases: TGTGCTAGCAGCTTAGGCCCCCCCTACGAGCAGTACTTC.

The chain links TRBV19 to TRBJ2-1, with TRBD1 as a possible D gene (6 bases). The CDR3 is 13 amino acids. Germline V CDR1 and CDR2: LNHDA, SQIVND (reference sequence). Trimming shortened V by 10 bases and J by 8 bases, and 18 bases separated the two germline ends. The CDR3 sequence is CATTGLANYEQFF. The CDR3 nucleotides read TGTGCCACCACAGGGCTAGCAAATTATGAGCAGTTCTTC.

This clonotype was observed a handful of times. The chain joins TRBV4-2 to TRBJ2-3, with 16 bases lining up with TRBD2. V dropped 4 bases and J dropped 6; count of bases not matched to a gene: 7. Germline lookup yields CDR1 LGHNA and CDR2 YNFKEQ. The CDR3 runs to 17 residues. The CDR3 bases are TGTGCCAGCAGCCCGGGGACTAGCGGGGGGGTGCGCGATACGCAGTATTTT. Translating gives CASSPGTSGGVRDTQYF.

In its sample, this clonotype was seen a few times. CDR3: CASSYSGQGANQPQHF. In DNA, the CDR3 is TGTGCCAGCAGTTACTCGGGACAGGGCGCAAATCAGCCCCAGCATTTT. J is TRBJ1-5 and V is TRBV6-5; 9 positions match TRBD1. The CDR3 loop spans 16 amino acids. Germline assignment: CDR1 MNHEY and CDR2 SVGAGI. V lost 0 bases and J lost 4; bases outside the gene matches: 4.

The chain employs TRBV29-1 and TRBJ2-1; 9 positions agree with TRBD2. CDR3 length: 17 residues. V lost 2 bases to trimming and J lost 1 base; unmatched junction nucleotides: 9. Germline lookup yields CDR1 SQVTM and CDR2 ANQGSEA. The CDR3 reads CSVEPDSSGMSYNEQFF. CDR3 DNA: TGCAGCGTTGAACCGGATTCTAGCGGGATGTCCTACAATGAGCAGTTCTTC.

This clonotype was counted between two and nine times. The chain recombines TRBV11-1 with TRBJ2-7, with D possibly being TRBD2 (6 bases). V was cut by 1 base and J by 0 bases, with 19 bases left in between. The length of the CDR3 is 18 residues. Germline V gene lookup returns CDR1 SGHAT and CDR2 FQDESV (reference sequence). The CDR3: CASSLGYAGTTSSYEQYF. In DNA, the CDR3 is TGTGCCAGCAGCTTAGGATATGCGGGGACGACGAGCTCCTACGAGCAGTACTTC.

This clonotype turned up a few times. The chain's CDR3 is CASSLVGLQETQYF. The CDR3 DNA sequence: TGTGCCAGCAGCTTAGTGGGACTCCAAGAGACCCAGTACTTC. The chain has TRBV7-9 and TRBJ2-5; TRBD2 is a possible D gene (6 bases). The CDR3 extends over 14 amino acids. Trimming left V 1 base short and J 1 base short, with 7 bases between. CDR1 is SEHNR and CDR2 is FQNEAQ in the germline V gene (reference sequence).

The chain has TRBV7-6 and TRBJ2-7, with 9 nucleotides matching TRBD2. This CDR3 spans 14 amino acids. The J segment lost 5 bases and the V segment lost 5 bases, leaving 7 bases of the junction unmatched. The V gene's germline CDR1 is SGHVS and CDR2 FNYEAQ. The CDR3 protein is CASSVGTSSHEQYF. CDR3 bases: TGTGCCAGCAGCGTCGGGACTAGCAGCCACGAGCAGTACTTC.

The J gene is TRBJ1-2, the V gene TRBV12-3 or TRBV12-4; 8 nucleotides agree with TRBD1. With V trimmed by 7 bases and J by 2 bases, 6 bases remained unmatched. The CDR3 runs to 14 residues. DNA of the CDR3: TGTGCCAGCACTCCCGGACAGGGAAACTATGGCTACACCTTC. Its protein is CASTPGQGNYGYTF.

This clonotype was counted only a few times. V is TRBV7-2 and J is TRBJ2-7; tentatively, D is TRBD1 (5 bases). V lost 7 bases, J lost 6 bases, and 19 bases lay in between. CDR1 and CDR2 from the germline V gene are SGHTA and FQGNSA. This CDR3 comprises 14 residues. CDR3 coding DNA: TGTGCCAGCACCAACCTTCAGGGTTATGGCGAGCAGTACTTC. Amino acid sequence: CASTNLQGYGEQYF.

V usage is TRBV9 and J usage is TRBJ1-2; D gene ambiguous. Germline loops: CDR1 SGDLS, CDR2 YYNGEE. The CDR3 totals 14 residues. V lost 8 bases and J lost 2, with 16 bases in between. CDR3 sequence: CASTKSEWNYGYTF. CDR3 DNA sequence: TGTGCCAGTACCAAGAGTGAATGGAACTATGGCTACACCTTC. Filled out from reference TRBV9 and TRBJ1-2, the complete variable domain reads DSGVTQTPKHLITATGQRVTLRCSPRSGDLSVYWYQQSLDQGLQFLIQYYNGEERAKGNILERFSAQQFPDLHSELNLSSLELGDSALYFCASTKSEWNYGYTFGSGTRLTVV.

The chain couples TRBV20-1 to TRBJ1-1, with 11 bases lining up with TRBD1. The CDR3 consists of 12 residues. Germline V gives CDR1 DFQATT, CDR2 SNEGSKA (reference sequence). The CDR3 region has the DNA TGCACCGTAGGGACAGGGGGCACTGAAGCTTTCTTT. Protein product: CTVGTGGTEAFF.

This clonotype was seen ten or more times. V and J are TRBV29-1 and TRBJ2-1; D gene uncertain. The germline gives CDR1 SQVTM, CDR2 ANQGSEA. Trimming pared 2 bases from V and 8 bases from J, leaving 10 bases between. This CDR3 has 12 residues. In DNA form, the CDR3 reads TGCAGCGTTGAAAATTCGGGTTATGAGCAGTTCTTC. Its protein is CSVENSGYEQFF.